This TCR beta chain was profiled in a study of human T cells and chemical hapten exposure. Using its own MiXCR run on the RACE reads, TCRdb lists one record per CDR3 protein. The table has about 120,000 distinct CDR3 sequences, around an eighth seen once; the top ten hold more than 1.3%. Time point here: patch test 1, 2 weeks after DPC sensitization. The treatment was: therapeutic diphenylcyclopropenone sensitization with weekly scalp DPC. This clonotype has just a few counts. The CDR3 totals 17 residues. The germline gives CDR1 MNHNS, CDR2 SASEGT. J lost 0 bases, V lost 7 bases, and 12 bases had no gene match.

The sample in question was whole blood, obtained in connection with sensitization to the hapten diphenylcyclopropenone (DPC). The sequence was collected from a woman aged 50 to 60 with alopecia areata. Some clones in this sample may be carry-over from other donors' samples. The chain combines TRBV6-1 with TRBJ2-3; 8 bases map to TRBD2. CDR3 protein: CASNKAGVLPSTDTQYF. The CDR3 DNA is TGTGCCAGCAATAAAGCGGGGGTATTACCTAGCACAGATACGCAGTATTTT.